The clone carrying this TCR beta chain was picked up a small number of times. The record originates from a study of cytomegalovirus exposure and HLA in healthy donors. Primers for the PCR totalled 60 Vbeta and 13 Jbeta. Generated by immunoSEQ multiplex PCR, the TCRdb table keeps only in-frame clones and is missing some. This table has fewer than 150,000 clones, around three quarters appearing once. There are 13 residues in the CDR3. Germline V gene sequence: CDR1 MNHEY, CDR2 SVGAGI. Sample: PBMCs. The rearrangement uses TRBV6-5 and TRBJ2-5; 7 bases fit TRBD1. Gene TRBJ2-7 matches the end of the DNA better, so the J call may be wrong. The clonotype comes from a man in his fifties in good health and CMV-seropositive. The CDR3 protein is CATRDSGFYEQYF. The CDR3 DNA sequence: TGTGCCACTCGGGACAGCGGATTCTACGAGCAGTACTTC.